This T cell receptor (beta chain) was retrieved from a study of blood T cell repertoires in COVID-19. Overall study: Samples representing acute and convalescent COVID-19 were sourced from the United States, Italy and Spain.

Authors' data handling: Quantification of nucleated cells was approximated via reference gene primer amplification. The method was immunoSEQ multiplex PCR; TCRdb's version includes in-frame clones alone and lacks a portion of them. The D gene and trimming were derived from the DNA, and the V and J assignments and clone size from that table. The data hold roughly 300,000 clones, with 80% to 95% observed a single time. Cohorts were assigned according to the clinical history that participants reported. Sequenced: PBMCs or T cells enriched from blood (not recorded which). The TCR sequence derives from a young woman who had recovered from COVID-19.

CDR3 protein: CASSLVQGIEAFF. CDR3 sequence (DNA): TGTGCCAGCAGTTTAGTGCAGGGGATTGAAGCTTTCTTT. The J gene is TRBJ1-1, the V gene TRBV12-3 or TRBV12-4; D possibly corresponds to TRBD1 (6 bases). The CDR3 extends over 13 amino acids. V was pared by 1 base and J by 7 bases, with 10 bases between.